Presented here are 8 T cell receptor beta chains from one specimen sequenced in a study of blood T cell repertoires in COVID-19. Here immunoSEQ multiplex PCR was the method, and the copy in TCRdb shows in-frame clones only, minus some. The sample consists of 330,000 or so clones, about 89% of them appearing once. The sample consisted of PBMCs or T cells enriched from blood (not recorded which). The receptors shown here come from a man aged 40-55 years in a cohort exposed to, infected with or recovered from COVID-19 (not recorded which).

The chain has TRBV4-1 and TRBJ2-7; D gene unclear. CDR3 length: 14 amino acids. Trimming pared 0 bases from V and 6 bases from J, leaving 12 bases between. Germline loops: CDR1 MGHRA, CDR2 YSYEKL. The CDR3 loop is CASSQEGVAREQYF. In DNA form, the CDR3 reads TGCGCCAGCAGCCAAGAAGGAGTGGCCCGCGAGCAGTACTTC.

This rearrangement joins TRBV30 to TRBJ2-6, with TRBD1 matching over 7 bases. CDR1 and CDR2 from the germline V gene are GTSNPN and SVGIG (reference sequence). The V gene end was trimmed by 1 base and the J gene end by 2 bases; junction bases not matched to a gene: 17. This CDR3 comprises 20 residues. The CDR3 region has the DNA TGTGCCTGGAGTGCGGACAGGTCGTATCCTCCCACCGCTGGGGCCAACGTCCTGACTTTC. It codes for CAWSADRSYPPTAGANVLTF.

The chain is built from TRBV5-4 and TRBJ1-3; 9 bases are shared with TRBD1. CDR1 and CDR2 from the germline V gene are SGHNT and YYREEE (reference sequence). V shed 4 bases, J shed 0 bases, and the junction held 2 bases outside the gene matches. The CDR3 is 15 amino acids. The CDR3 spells CASSPDRGSGNTIYF. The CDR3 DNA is TGTGCCAGCAGCCCGGACAGGGGCTCTGGAAACACCATATATTTT.

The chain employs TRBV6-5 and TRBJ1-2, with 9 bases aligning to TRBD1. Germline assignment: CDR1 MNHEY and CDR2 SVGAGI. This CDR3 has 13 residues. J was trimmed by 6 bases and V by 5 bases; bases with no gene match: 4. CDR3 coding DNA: TGTGCCAGCAGTAAACAGGGGGCTGATGGCTACACCTTC. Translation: CASSKQGADGYTF.

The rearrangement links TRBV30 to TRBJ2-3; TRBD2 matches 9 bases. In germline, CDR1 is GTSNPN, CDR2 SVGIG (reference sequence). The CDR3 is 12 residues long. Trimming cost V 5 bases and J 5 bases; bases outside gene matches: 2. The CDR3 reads CAWLTSGDTQYF. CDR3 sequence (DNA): TGTGCCTGGTTGACTAGCGGAGATACGCAGTATTTT. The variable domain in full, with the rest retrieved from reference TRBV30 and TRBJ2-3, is SQTIHQWPATLVQPVGSPLSLECTVEGTSNPNLYWYRQAAGRGLQLLFYSVGIGQISSEVPQNLSASRPQDRQFILSSKKLLLSDSGFYLCAWLTSGDTQYFGPGTRLTVL.

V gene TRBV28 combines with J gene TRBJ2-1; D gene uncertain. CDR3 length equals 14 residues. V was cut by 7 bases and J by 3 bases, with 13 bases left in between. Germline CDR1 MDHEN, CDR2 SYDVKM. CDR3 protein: CASIFPGNYNEQFF. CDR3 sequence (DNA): TGTGCCAGCATCTTCCCAGGAAACTACAATGAGCAGTTCTTC.

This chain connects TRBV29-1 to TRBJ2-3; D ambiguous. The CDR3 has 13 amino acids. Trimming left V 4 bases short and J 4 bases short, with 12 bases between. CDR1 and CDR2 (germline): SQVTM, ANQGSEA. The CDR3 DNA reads TGCAGCGTTGCGCGAAATGAGGCAGATACGCAGTATTTT. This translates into CSVARNEADTQYF.

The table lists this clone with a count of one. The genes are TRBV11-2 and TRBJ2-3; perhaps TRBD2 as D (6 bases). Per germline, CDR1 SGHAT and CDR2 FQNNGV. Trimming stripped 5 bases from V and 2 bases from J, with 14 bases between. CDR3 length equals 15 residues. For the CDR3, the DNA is TGTGCCAGCAGCACGTTGGGGGGATACACAGATACGCAGTATTTT. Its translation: CASSTLGGYTDTQYF.